One sample yielded the 19 T cell receptor beta chains listed below, sequenced in a study of beta chain features in type 1 diabetes. Study-level findings and limits: Among patients with Type 1 diabetes, TCRB CDR3s were moderately but significantly shorter in every one of the four CD4+ subsets.

Their antigens remain unidentified. Reverse transcription of all isolated RNA meant that expressed TCRB transcripts were sequenced. Here immunoSEQ multiplex PCR was the method, and the copy in TCRdb shows in-frame clones only, minus some. Of 400,000 or so clones listed, roughly 12% are singletons. Sequenced material: naive CD4+ T cells from blood. The origin of the receptors is a woman under 30 with type 1 diabetes.

This chain links TRBV7-9 with TRBJ2-1; tentatively, D is TRBD1 (6 bases). Between the trimmed V and J ends, which lost 8 bases and 5 bases, there was a span of 10 bases. Looked up from germline, CDR1 is SEHNR and CDR2 is FQNEAQ (reference sequence). CDR3 size: 12 residues. The chain's CDR3 is CASPTGHNEQFF. As DNA, the CDR3 is TGTGCCAGCCCCACAGGGCACAATGAGCAGTTCTTC.

This clone came up a few times. The chain employs TRBV30 and TRBJ1-2; tentatively, D is TRBD1 (5 bases). The CDR3 runs to 15 residues. The germline V and J ends were trimmed by 3 bases and 4 bases, with 18 bases remaining between them. Germline V gives CDR1 GTSNPN, CDR2 SVGIG (reference sequence). In DNA form, the CDR3 reads TGTGCCTGGAGCCGAATGGGACTAACTGGCTATGGCTACACCTTC. This gives the protein CAWSRMGLTGYGYTF.

The J gene is TRBJ2-1, the V gene TRBV5-1; D may be TRBD2 (6 bases). The germline V and J ends were trimmed by 3 bases and 8 bases, with 15 bases remaining between them. The CDR3 contains 14 residues. Germline CDR1 and CDR2: SGHRS and YFSETQ. The chain's CDR3 is CASSSGTRMHEQFF. The CDR3 nucleotides read TGCGCCAGCAGCTCCGGGACTCGCATGCATGAGCAGTTCTTC. Drawing the rest from reference TRBV5-1 and TRBJ2-1, the complete variable domain is KAGVTQTPRYLIKTRGQQVTLSCSPISGHRSVSWYQQTPGQGLQFLFEYFSETQRNKGNFPGRFSGRQFSNSRSEMNVSTLELGDSALYLCASSSGTRMHEQFFGPGTRLTVL.

There are a few counts of this clone. V and J are TRBV7-8 and TRBJ2-7, with D uncertain. Between the trimmed V and J ends, which lost 8 bases and 0 bases, there was a span of 11 bases. The CDR3 totals 13 residues. Germline V gives CDR1 SGHVS, CDR2 FQNEAQ. The CDR3 coding sequence is TGTGCCAGCCAGCGCATGCTCTCCTACGAGCAGTACTTC. It yields the protein CASQRMLSYEQYF.

This clone was seen more than once but under ten times. V is TRBV7-2 and J is TRBJ1-2; no clear D gene. Between the trimmed V and J ends, which lost 1 base and 8 bases, there was a span of 11 bases. The CDR3 consists of 13 residues. Germline V gene sequence: CDR1 SGHTA, CDR2 FQGNSA. The CDR3 region has the DNA TGTGCCAGCAGCTTAGAGGTGGCGGAGGGCTACACCTTC. This codes for CASSLEVAEGYTF.

The chain links TRBV4-3 to TRBJ2-1; 10 bases agree with TRBD2. The CDR3 has 16 residues. CDR1 LGHNA and CDR2 YSLEER come from the germline V gene. V gave up 0 bases and J gave up 6 bases; unmatched junction bases: 5. The CDR3, as DNA: TGCGCCAGCAGCCAAGAAGGGAGGACTAGCGGCAATGAGCAGTTCTTC. Amino acid sequence: CASSQEGRTSGNEQFF.

This clone appeared a few times. The gene calls are TRBV18 and TRBJ2-7, with 12 bases aligning to TRBD2. Germline values: CDR1 KGHSH, CDR2 LQKENI. The CDR3 sequence is 14 residues long. V lost 3 bases to trimming and J lost 7 bases; unmatched junction nucleotides: 4. The CDR3 DNA follows: TGTGCCAGCTCACCGACTAGCGGGAGCGATGAGCAGTACTTC. It codes for CASSPTSGSDEQYF.

The chain recombines TRBV6-5 with TRBJ2-1; 8 bases map to TRBD2. Germline trimming cut 9 bases from V and 8 bases from J; bases unmatched to any gene: 15. In germline, CDR1 is MNHEY, CDR2 SVGAGI. The CDR3 spans 15 residues. The DNA of the CDR3 is TGTGCCAGTCGGGGGCCTGGCGGGGGGCACTATGAGCAGTTCTTC. Its protein is CASRGPGGGHYEQFF.

This clone has a handful of counts. One end of the junction varies from germline; a read error may be responsible. The chain is built from TRBV28 and TRBJ1-2; 7 positions match TRBD1. Germline V CDR1 and CDR2: MDHEN, SYDVKM. CDR3 length: 14 residues. CDR3 sequence (DNA): TGTGCCAGCAGTTTATACTACGGACAGGCCTTGACATCGTTC. It translates to CASSLYYGQALTSF.

V gene TRBV18 combines with J gene TRBJ2-7, with D perhaps TRBD2 (6 bases). V was clipped by 2 bases and J by 5 bases, with 16 bases between them. The germline V gene has CDR1 KGHSH and CDR2 LQKENI. The CDR3 length is 15 residues. The CDR3 reads CASSPFTAGPNEQYF. In nucleotides, the CDR3 is TGTGCCAGCTCACCATTCACCGCGGGGCCCAACGAGCAGTACTTC.

The V and J genes are TRBV4-1 and TRBJ2-4, with 8 bases matching TRBD2. V shed 4 bases and J 6 bases; nucleotides not matched to a gene: 5. The CDR3 has 14 amino acids. CDR1 and CDR2 (germline): MGHRA, YSYEKL. The CDR3 DNA is TGCGCCAGCAGCCGGGGTCGGGGGGGAAACATTCAGTACTTC. It encodes CASSRGRGGNIQYF.

The rearrangement joins TRBV4-1 to TRBJ1-4; perhaps TRBD1 as D (6 bases). V lost 4 bases and J 2 bases, leaving 14 bases between the germline ends. CDR3 length: 16 amino acids. Germline V lookup: CDR1 MGHRA, CDR2 YSYEKL. The CDR3 reads CASSLLRGQTNEKLFF. CDR3 DNA sequence: TGCGCCAGCAGCCTCCTCAGAGGACAGACTAATGAAAAACTGTTTTTT.

This clone appeared a few times. The chain couples TRBV2 to TRBJ2-5; 10 bases are shared with TRBD2. Germline values: CDR1 SNHLY, CDR2 FYNNEI. The V and J ends lost 6 bases and 5 bases, in that order; junction bases with no gene match: 6. The CDR3 covers 14 residues. CDR3 bases: TGTGCCAGCAGAACTAGCGGGACTTCTGAGACCCAGTACTTC. It encodes CASRTSGTSETQYF.

V is TRBV5-4 and J is TRBJ2-7; 9 bases agree with TRBD2. There are 15 residues in the CDR3. V trimming: 4 bases; J trimming: 2 bases; junction bases outside the gene matches: 7. From germline, CDR1 is SGHNT and CDR2 YYREEE (reference sequence). The CDR3 DNA reads TGTGCCAGCAGCAATAGCGGGAGCCAAACCTACGAGCAGTACTTC. It yields the protein CASSNSGSQTYEQYF.

This clone was detected only a few times. V usage is TRBV15 and J usage is TRBJ2-3; tentative D call: TRBD2 (6 bases). V lost 4 bases and J 4 bases, leaving 15 bases between the germline ends. This CDR3 comprises 15 residues. Germline V gene lookup returns CDR1 LNHNV and CDR2 YYDKDF (reference sequence). The CDR3 DNA reads as TGTGCCACCAGCACCCGCTCCGGGAGCGCAGATACGCAGTATTTT. Translation: CATSTRSGSADTQYF.

This clone was seen a handful of times. The rearrangement joins TRBV2 to TRBJ2-5; the D is unclear. V gave up 8 bases and J gave up 4 bases, with 11 bases separating them. This CDR3 has 12 residues. In germline, CDR1 is SNHLY, CDR2 FYNNEI. The CDR3 DNA follows: TGTGCCAGCTCATCAGAATCAGAGACCCAGTACTTC. Protein product: CASSSESETQYF.

The chain joins TRBV4-1 to TRBJ2-1; 10 bases match TRBD2. The CDR3 runs 12 residues. V shed 0 bases, J shed 14 bases, and the junction held 1 base outside the gene matches. Germline V gene sequence: CDR1 MGHRA, CDR2 YSYEKL. CDR3 amino acids: CASSQELAGKFF. The CDR3, as DNA: TGCGCCAGCAGCCAAGAACTAGCGGGAAAGTTCTTC.

The table lists this clone with a few counts. The chain recombines TRBV29-1 with TRBJ2-5, with D perhaps TRBD1 (6 bases). Trimming took 6 bases from V and 0 from J, leaving 14 bases between them. The germline gives CDR1 SQVTM, CDR2 ANQGSEA. This CDR3 contains 14 residues. The CDR3 reads CSVRGQLYQETQYF. The CDR3 DNA sequence: TGCAGCGTACGCGGACAGCTGTACCAAGAGACCCAGTACTTC.

Only a few counts were recorded for this clone. The chain uses TRBV18 and TRBJ1-1, with a possible D match to TRBD1 (5 bases). This CDR3 comprises 17 residues. Looked up from germline, CDR1 is KGHSH and CDR2 is LQKENI. Deletions cut 3 bases from V and 2 bases from J, with 19 bases between. The CDR3 coding sequence is TGTGCCAGCTCACCCGCGGGGAATCAGGGCTATAACACTGAAGCTTTCTTT. It is translated as CASSPAGNQGYNTEAFF.